These T cell receptor beta chains were read from a single sample in a study of T cell repertoires in cytomegalovirus infection. TCRdb re-called the reads through MiXCR, storing one row per CDR3 protein. The profile covers about 830,000 distinct CDR3 sequences, with approximately 32% appearing a single time and 9.5% to 15% taken by the ten largest. Which antigens these TCRs recognize remains unknown. The sequencing used cultured CD8+ T cells from PBMCs, collected from culture after CMV antigen stimulation. These receptors were taken from a human donor in good health (CMV status not recorded). Some clones in this sample may be carry-over from other donors' samples. Each CDR3 is given with its conserved first and last residue. A D gene is named only where the DNA matches it firmly. Not all rows give a size; the values are once, few, many and, for expanded clones, a class.

j_gene,v_gene,d_gene,abundance,CDR3aa,CDR3nt
TRBJ2-7,TRBV5-1,.,.,CASSFEEVRDEQYF,TGCGCCAGCAGCTTCGAAGAGGTGCGGGACGAGCAGTACTTC
TRBJ2-3,TRBV27,TRBD2,few,CASSSNSGGAVNTQYF,TGTGCCAGCAGTTCCAATAGCGGGGGGGCCGTGAATACGCAGTATTTT
TRBJ2-1,TRBV20-1,TRBD2,.,CSARGKRGGREQFF,TGCAGTGCTAGAGGGAAGCGGGGGGGCCGGGAGCAGTTCTTC
TRBJ2-3,TRBV12-5,.,few,CASGKGQNTDTQYF,TGTGCTAGTGGTAAAGGACAGAACACAGATACGCAGTATTTT
TRBJ1-2,TRBV7-8,.,.,CASSPVNTGTAYGYTF,TGTGCCAGCAGCCCTGTTAATACCGGGACGGCATATGGCTACACCTTC
TRBJ1-6,TRBV2,TRBD1,.,CASRDRGQGSPLHF,TGTGCCAGCAGGGACAGGGGGCAAGGTTCACCCCTCCACTTT
TRBJ2-7,TRBV29-1,TRBD1,.,CSVEWQGAVEQYF,TGCAGCGTTGAGTGGCAGGGGGCGGTCGAGCAGTACTTC
TRBJ2-3,TRBV7-3,.,.,CASSDGATDTQYF,TGTGCCAGCAGCGATGGGGCCACAGATACGCAGTATTTT
TRBJ2-3,TRBV20-1,.,.,CSARVSRFITDTQYF,TGCAGTGCTAGAGTCTCGCGCTTCATCACAGATACGCAGTATTTT
TRBJ2-1,TRBV12-5,.,few,CASGLWGHNEQFF,TGTGCTAGTGGTTTGTGGGGGCACAATGAGCAGTTCTTC
TRBJ1-5,TRBV9,.,.,CASSAWDSNQPQHF,TGTGCCAGCAGCGCTTGGGACAGCAATCAGCCCCAGCATTTT
TRBJ1-1,TRBV2,.,.,CASTWMNTEAFF,TGTGCCAGCACCTGGATGAACACTGAAGCTTTCTTT
TRBJ2-3,TRBV28,.,.,CASTVASTDTQYF,TGTGCCAGCACAGTTGCTTCCACAGATACGCAGTATTTT
TRBJ2-7,TRBV5-1,.,.,CASSLNTGLIYEQYF,TGCGCCAGCAGCTTGAATACAGGGCTTATATACGAGCAGTACTTC
TRBJ1-1,TRBV7-9,TRBD1,.,CASSFPDRGHMNTEAFF,TGTGCCAGCAGCTTCCCGGACAGGGGGCATATGAACACTGAAGCTTTCTTT
TRBJ2-5,TRBV28,.,.,CASSLYSSSNRAQYF,TGTGCCAGCAGTTTATATTCCAGCTCTAATCGGGCCCAGTACTTC
TRBJ1-4,TRBV7-9,.,many,CASSLAVRGRPNEKLFF,TGTGCCAGCAGCTTAGCTGTCAGGGGTCGGCCTAATGAAAAACTGTTTTTT
TRBJ2-1,TRBV5-5,.,.,CASSLRGETGYNEQFF,TGTGCCAGCAGCTTGAGGGGTGAAACAGGTTACAATGAGCAGTTCTTC
TRBJ2-1,TRBV9,TRBD2,.,CASSSGGGSFNEQFF,TGTGCCAGCAGCTCAGGCGGGGGGTCCTTTAATGAGCAGTTCTTC
TRBJ2-1,TRBV15,.,.,CATSRDGSRANNEQFF,TGTGCCACCAGCAGAGATGGATCCCGGGCCAACAATGAGCAGTTCTTC
TRBJ2-3,TRBV10-3,.,.,CAISVNGESTDTQYF,TGTGCCATCAGTGTTAATGGGGAGAGCACAGATACGCAGTATTTT
TRBJ2-5,TRBV24-1,.,.,CATSDSGGWEETQYF,TGTGCCACCAGCGATAGTGGCGGTTGGGAGGAGACCCAGTACTTC
TRBJ2-1,TRBV29-1,.,few,CSVQSGTEFYNEQFF,TGCAGCGTTCAATCCGGGACGGAGTTCTACAATGAGCAGTTCTTC
TRBJ1-6,TRBV20-1,.,.,CSARSGTPPEKGGNSPLHF,TGCAGTGCTAGATCCGGGACACCACCCGAAAAAGGCGGGAATTCACCCCTCCACTTT